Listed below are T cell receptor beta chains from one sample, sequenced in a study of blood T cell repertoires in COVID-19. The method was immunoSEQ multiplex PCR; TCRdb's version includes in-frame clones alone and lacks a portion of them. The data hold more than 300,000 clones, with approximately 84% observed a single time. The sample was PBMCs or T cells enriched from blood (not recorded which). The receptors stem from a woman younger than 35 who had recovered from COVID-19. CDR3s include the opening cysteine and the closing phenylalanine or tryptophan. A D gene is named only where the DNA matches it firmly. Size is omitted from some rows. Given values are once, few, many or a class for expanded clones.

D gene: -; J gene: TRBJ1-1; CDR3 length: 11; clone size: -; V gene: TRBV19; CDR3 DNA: TGTGCCAGTACCAAATTCACTGAAGCTTTCTTT; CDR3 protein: CASTKFTEAFF
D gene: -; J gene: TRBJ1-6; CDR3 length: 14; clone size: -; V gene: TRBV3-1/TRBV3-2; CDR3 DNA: TGTGCCAGCAGTAGGAGGAGCTATAATTCACCCCTCCACTTT; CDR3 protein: CASSRRSYNSPLHF
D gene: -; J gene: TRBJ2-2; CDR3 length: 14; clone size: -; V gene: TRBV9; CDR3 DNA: TGTGCCAGCAGCGTAGTCCCGAGGACCGGGGAGCTGTTTTTT; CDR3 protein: CASSVVPRTGELFF
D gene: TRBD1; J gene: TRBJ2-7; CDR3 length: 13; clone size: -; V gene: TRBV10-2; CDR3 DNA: TGCGCCAGCAGGAGGACAGGCTCCTACGAGCAGTACTTC; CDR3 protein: CASRRTGSYEQYF
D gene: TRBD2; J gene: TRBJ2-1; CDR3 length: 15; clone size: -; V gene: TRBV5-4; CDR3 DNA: TGTGCCAGCAGCTTGGCTAGCGGTGGCTACAATGAGCAGTTCTTC; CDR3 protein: CASSLASGGYNEQFF
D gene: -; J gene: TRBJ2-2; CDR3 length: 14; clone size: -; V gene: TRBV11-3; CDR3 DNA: TGTGCCAGCAGCTCAGGACTTTACACCGGGGAGCTGTTTTTT; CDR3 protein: CASSSGLYTGELFF
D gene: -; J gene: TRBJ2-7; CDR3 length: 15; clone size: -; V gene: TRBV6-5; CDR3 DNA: TGTGCCAGCAGTTCTAAACAGGGAGGGGTCGGCAAGCAGTACTTC; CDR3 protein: CASSSKQGGVGKQYF
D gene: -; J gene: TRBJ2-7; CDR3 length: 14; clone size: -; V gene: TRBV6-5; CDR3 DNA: TGTGCCAGCAGGGGGCCGGGACTTTCCTACGAGCAGTACTTC; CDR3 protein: CASRGPGLSYEQYF
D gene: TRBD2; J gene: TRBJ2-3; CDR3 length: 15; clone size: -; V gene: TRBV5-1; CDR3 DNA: TGCGCCAGCAGCCAGGGACTAGCAGACACAGATACGCAGTATTTT; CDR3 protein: CASSQGLADTDTQYF
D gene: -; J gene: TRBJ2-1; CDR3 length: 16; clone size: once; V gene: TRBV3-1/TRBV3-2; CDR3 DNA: TGTGCCAGCAGCCAAAGGAGGGGTACCCTAATCAGTGAGCAGTTCTTC; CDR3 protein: CASSQRRGTLISEQFF
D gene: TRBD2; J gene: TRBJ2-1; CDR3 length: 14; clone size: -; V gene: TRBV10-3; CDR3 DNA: TGTGCCATCGGTGGACTAGCGGATTACAATGAGCAGTTCTTC; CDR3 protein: CAIGGLADYNEQFF
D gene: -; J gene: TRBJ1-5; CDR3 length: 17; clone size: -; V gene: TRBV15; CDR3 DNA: TGTGCCACCAGCAGAGATTTAGGGGGGGATAGCAATCAGCCCCAGCATTTT; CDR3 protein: CATSRDLGGDSNQPQHF
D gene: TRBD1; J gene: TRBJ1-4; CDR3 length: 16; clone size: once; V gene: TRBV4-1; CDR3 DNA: TGCGCCAGCAGCCAGAGGGTTCGGGACAGGGGTGTACAACTGTTTTTT; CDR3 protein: CASSQRVRDRGVQLFF
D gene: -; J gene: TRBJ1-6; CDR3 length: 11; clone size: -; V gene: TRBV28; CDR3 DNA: TGTGCCAGCAGTTTATTATCACCCCTCCACTTT; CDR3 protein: CASSLLSPLHF
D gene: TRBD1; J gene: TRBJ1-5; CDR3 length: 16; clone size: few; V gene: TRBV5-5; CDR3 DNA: TGTGCCAGCAGCTTGAGGGGGCGGGCTGCCAATCAGCCCCAGCATTTT; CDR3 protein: CASSLRGRAANQPQHF
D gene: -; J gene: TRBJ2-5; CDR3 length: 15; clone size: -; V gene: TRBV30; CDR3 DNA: TGTGCCTGGAGTGCTCTCGGGAGCCCCCAAGAGACCCAGTACTTC; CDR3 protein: CAWSALGSPQETQYF
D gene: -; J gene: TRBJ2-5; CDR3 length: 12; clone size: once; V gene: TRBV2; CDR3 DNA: TGTGCCAGCCGTGGGCAGCAAGAGACCCAGTACTTC; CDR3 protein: CASRGQQETQYF
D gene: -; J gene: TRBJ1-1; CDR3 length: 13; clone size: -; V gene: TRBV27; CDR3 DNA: TGTGCCAGCAGTACCCAGGTGAACACTGAAGCTTTCTTT; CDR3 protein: CASSTQVNTEAFF
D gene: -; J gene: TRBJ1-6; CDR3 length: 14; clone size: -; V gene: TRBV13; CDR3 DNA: TGTGCCAGCAGCTTGGGGGGGCCGAATTCACCCCTCCACTTT; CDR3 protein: CASSLGGPNSPLHF
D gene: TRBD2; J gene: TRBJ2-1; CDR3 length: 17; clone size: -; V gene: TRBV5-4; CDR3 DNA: TGTGCCAGCAGCTCGGGGGGTCGGAGGGCCTCATACAATGAGCAGTTCTTC; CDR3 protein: CASSSGGRRASYNEQFF
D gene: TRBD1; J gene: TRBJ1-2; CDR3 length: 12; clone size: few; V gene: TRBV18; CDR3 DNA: TGTGCCAGCTCAGAGGACAGGATATCCTACACCTTC; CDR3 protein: CASSEDRISYTF
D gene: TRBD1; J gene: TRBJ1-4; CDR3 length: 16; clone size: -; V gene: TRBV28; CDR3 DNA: TGTGCCAGCAGTTTAGCCTGGACAGGGGTTAATGAAAAACTGTTTTTT; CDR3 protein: CASSLAWTGVNEKLFF
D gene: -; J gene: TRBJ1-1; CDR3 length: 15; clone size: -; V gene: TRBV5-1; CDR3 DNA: TGCGCCAGCAGCTTGGATTTACGGGGGGACACTGAAGCTTTCTTT; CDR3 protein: CASSLDLRGDTEAFF
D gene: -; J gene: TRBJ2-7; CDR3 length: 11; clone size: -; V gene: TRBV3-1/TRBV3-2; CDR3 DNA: TGTGCCAGCAGCCAGTTCGACGAGCAGTACTTC; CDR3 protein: CASSQFDEQYF
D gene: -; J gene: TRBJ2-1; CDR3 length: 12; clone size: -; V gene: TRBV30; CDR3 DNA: TGTGCCTGGGGGGGGAGGGACATAGGGCAGTTCTTC; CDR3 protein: CAWGGRDIGQFF
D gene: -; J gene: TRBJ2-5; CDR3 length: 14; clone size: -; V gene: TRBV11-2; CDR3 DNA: TGTGCCAGCAGCTTAGTACAGGGCCAAGAGACCCAGTACTTC; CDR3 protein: CASSLVQGQETQYF
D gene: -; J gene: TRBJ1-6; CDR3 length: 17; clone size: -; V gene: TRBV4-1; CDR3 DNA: TGCGCCAGCAGCCAAGTTTGGGCGAGTCCCTTCGATTCACCCCTCCACTTT; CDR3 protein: CASSQVWASPFDSPLHF